Following are 10 T cell receptor beta chains from one sample sequenced in a study of cytomegalovirus exposure and HLA in healthy donors. Generated by immunoSEQ multiplex PCR, the TCRdb table keeps only in-frame clones and is missing some. The table lists about 220,000 clones, 75% to 95% of them singletons, with 1.1% in the top ten. The material sequenced was PBMCs. Receptor source: a woman aged 18-35 years in good health and CMV-seronegative.

This chain links TRBV7-3 with TRBJ1-1; 9 bases are shared with TRBD1. Per germline, CDR1 SGHTA and CDR2 FQGTGA. The junction had 29 bases not matched to a gene; V was cut back by 9 bases and J by 0 bases. The CDR3 has 22 residues. The CDR3 protein is CASSNRGPLYPQFIELNTEAFF. As DNA, the CDR3 is TGTGCCAGTAGCAACAGGGGGCCCCTGTACCCTCAATTTATCGAGTTGAACACTGAAGCTTTCTTT.

The V gene is TRBV5-1, the J gene TRBJ2-1, with D uncertain. The CDR3 length is 17 residues. Trimming took off 4 bases at V and 2 bases at J, with 19 bases between the two ends. Germline V gene sequence: CDR1 SGHRS, CDR2 YFSETQ. Here the CDR3 DNA reads TGCGCCAGCAGCAACGACACCGCTACCCCTCCCTACAATGAGCAGTTCTTC. The encoded protein is CASSNDTATPPYNEQFF.

The J gene is TRBJ1-1, the V gene TRBV30; maybe TRBD1 (6 bases). Germline loops: CDR1 GTSNPN, CDR2 SVGIG (reference sequence). V lost 3 bases, J lost 2 bases, and 16 bases lay in between. This CDR3 contains 15 residues. CDR3 coding DNA: TGTGCCTGGAGCGGGGGGCTCCGCATTAACACTGAAGCTTTCTTT. The encoded protein is CAWSGGLRINTEAFF. The variable domain in full, completed from reference TRBV30 and TRBJ1-1, reads SQTIHQWPATLVQPVGSPLSLECTVEGTSNPNLYWYRQAAGRGLQLLFYSVGIGQISSEVPQNLSASRPQDRQFILSSKKLLLSDSGFYLCAWSGGLRINTEAFFGQGTRLTVV.

The V and J genes are TRBV5-1 and TRBJ2-2; TRBD1 agrees at 7 bases. The CDR3 has 18 amino acids. Germline V gene lookup returns CDR1 SGHRS and CDR2 YFSETQ. The ends lost 4 bases at V and 6 bases at J; junction bases unmatched: 18. In DNA form, the CDR3 reads TGCGCCAGCAGCCCCTTAGACAGGGCGTCAATCCTCCCCGGGGAGCTGTTTTTT. It specifies CASSPLDRASILPGELFF.

The V call is TRBV19, the J call TRBJ1-1; D might be TRBD1 (5 bases). Germline V gene sequence: CDR1 LNHDA, CDR2 SQIVND (reference sequence). The V end lost 1 base, the J end lost 6 bases, and 15 bases lay between the germline ends. This CDR3 comprises 15 residues. Here the CDR3 DNA reads TGTGCCAGTAGTATAGGGCGCAGGGAAGGCGCTGAAGCTTTCTTT. Amino acid sequence: CASSIGRREGAEAFF.

The chain uses TRBV6-1 and TRBJ2-2, with 10 bases aligning to TRBD1. Germline-derived CDR1 and CDR2 are MNHNS and SASEGT. Trimming cost V 3 bases and J 1 base; bases outside gene matches: 5. The CDR3 is 17 amino acids. This CDR3 reads CASSDVTGGWNTGELFF. The DNA for the CDR3 is TGTGCCAGCAGTGATGTGACAGGGGGCTGGAACACCGGGGAGCTGTTTTTT.

CDR3 sequence: CASSYSRARGRETQYF. The CDR3 DNA reads as TGTGCCAGCAGTTACTCGAGGGCGCGGGGGCGAGAGACCCAGTACTTC. The chain has TRBV6-6 and TRBJ2-5, with D possibly being TRBD2 (7 bases). CDR3 length: 16 residues. Germline V gene data show CDR1 as MNHNY and CDR2 as SVGAGI (reference sequence). Deletions cut 0 bases from V and 4 bases from J, with 15 bases between.

This sequence joins TRBV5-6 and TRBJ2-4; tentative D call: TRBD2 (6 bases). Deletions cut 6 bases from V and 13 bases from J, with 17 bases between. The CDR3 consists of 12 residues. CDR1 and CDR2 (germline): SGHDT, YYEEEE. CDR3 sequence (DNA): TGTGCCAGCACTGAAAACAGGAGGGACCAGTACTTC. Protein sequence: CASTENRRDQYF.

This chain links TRBV7-9 with TRBJ2-3; tentative D call: TRBD1 (6 bases). The length of the CDR3 is 13 residues. The V and J ends lost 3 bases and 5 bases respectively, with 9 bases between them. Germline CDR1 is SEHNR and CDR2 is FQNEAQ (reference sequence). CDR3 nucleotides: TGTGCCAGCAGCTTTCCCAGGGGAGATACGCAGTATTTT. Protein product: CASSFPRGDTQYF.

The rearrangement links TRBV2 to TRBJ2-3; 8 nucleotides agree with TRBD2. The CDR3 totals 13 residues. CDR1 and CDR2 (germline): SNHLY, FYNNEI. Unmatched junction bases numbered 7, after V lost 8 bases and J lost 6 bases. CDR3 nucleotides: TGTGCCAGCGGCGGACTAGCAGTGGATACGCAGTATTTT. Its translation is CASGGLAVDTQYF.